This TCR beta chain is from a study of cytomegalovirus exposure and HLA in healthy donors. Study-level findings and limits: Prior analysis indicated that the majority of TCR beta V segments exhibited productivity approximately 90% or approximately 30% of the time. For TCR beta chains, V- and J-gene trimming was later linked to a missense DCLRE1C variant. A later analysis linked 16,951 TCR beta sequences to HLA alleles at 0.05 false discovery rate.

PCR amplification relied on 60 Vbeta primers (plus 13 Jbeta primers). The assay was immunoSEQ multiplex PCR, and TCRdb's table has in-frame clones only and misses some. The sample shows around 200,000 clones, and over 0.95% sits with its ten largest clones. J was trimmed by 4 bases and V by 6 bases; bases with no gene match: 4. The CDR3 loop spans 14 amino acids. Germline V gene lookup returns CDR1 WNHNN and CDR2 SYGVQD (reference sequence). Notes on this clone: What it binds is not known.

The J gene is TRBJ2-4, the V gene TRBV10-1, with 9 bases fitting TRBD1. This TCR derives from a girl aged 2-10 years in good health and CMV-seropositive. The specimen sequenced was PBMCs. DNA of the CDR3: TGCGCCAGCAGCGAGACAGGGGGAAAAAACATTCAGTACTTC. It codes for CASSETGGKNIQYF.